This TCR beta chain was observed in a study of shared clonotypes between healthy human individuals. The CDR3 spans 15 residues. J lost 1 base, V lost 5 bases, and 7 bases had no gene match. The germline CDR1 and CDR2 sequences are SGHAT and FQNNGV. TCRdb keeps only in-frame clones here, not all; method: immunoSEQ multiplex PCR. The top ten hold around 0.21% of the sample, which has under 1 million clones, around 96% seen once. A note on this clone: Antigen: not known.

Study findings and constraints: Shared across several donors were roughly 4.8% of the naive CD4 clonotypes. Non-shared clonotypes had lower generation probabilities than those shared by all four donors.

Naive-designated CD8 cells lacked CD45RO, were positively enriched for CCR7, and omitted terminally differentiated effector memory CD45RA+ cells. The clonotype comes from a young man in good health. The sample taken for sequencing was naive CD8+ T cells sorted from blood. This chain joins TRBV11-2 and TRBJ2-5, with TRBD1 matching 7 bases. CDR3 in DNA: TGTGCCAGCAGCCTCGGGACAGCACCCCAAGAGACCCAGTACTTC. Its protein is CASSLGTAPQETQYF.